Each of the 18 T cell receptor beta chains below was sequenced from the same sample in a study of blood T cell repertoires in COVID-19. Only in-frame clones appear in the TCRdb table, and some are missing; sequencing was by immunoSEQ multiplex PCR. The sample yields about 140,000 clones, around nine tenths seen once. Material for sequencing was peripheral blood. Source of these receptors: a woman aged 40 to 50 with acute or convalescent COVID-19.

The genes are TRBV30 and TRBJ1-2, with D unresolved. This CDR3 contains 11 residues. V lost 2 bases to trimming and J lost 2 bases, with 3 bases between them. Germline values: CDR1 GTSNPN, CDR2 SVGIG (reference sequence). The CDR3 protein is CAWSRNYGYTF. The CDR3 DNA sequence: TGTGCCTGGAGTCGGAACTATGGCTACACCTTC.

The rearrangement uses TRBV7-3 and TRBJ2-3; TRBD2 matches at 8 bases. The ends lost 5 bases at V and 0 bases at J; junction bases unmatched: 4. CDR3 length equals 15 residues. The germline V gene has CDR1 SGHTA and CDR2 FQGTGA. The CDR3, as DNA: TGTGCCAGCAGCCCACTAGCGGCTAGCACAGATACGCAGTATTTT. It translates to CASSPLAASTDTQYF.

The chain employs TRBV18 and TRBJ2-2, with D possibly TRBD2 on 5 matching bases. This CDR3 is 19 amino acids long. CDR1 is KGHSH and CDR2 is LQKENI in the germline V gene. V lost 4 bases and J 5 bases, leaving 26 bases between the germline ends. CDR3 nucleotide sequence: TGTGCCAGCTCACGGGCCGTAGTTTATGGACTCGCCTGGACCGGGGAGCTGTTTTTT. Its translation: CASSRAVVYGLAWTGELFF.

The gene calls are TRBV3-1 (or the pseudogene TRBV3-2) and TRBJ2-7; D is unclear. The CDR3 has 12 amino acids. The V and J ends lost 5 bases and 2 bases respectively, with 7 bases between them. Germline-derived CDR1 and CDR2 are LGHDT and YNNKEL (reference sequence). The CDR3 sequence is CASSTIPYEQYF. CDR3 nucleotide sequence: TGTGCCAGCAGCACAATACCCTACGAGCAGTACTTC.

The chain joins TRBV7-9 to TRBJ2-3; D uncertain. The CDR3 covers 15 residues. V gave up 5 bases and J gave up 0 bases, with 12 bases separating them. Per the germline V gene, CDR1 is SEHNR and CDR2 is FQNEAQ (reference sequence). CDR3 DNA sequence: TGTGCCAGCAGCGCTGACTGGATAAGCACAGATACGCAGTATTTT. It codes for CASSADWISTDTQYF.

The gene calls are TRBV7-2 and TRBJ2-7; 9 nucleotides agree with TRBD1. CDR1 is SGHTA, CDR2 FQGNSA, per germline. The trim removed 5 bases at V and 2 bases at J, leaving 4 bases unmatched. This CDR3 is 14 amino acids long. As DNA, the CDR3 is TGTGCCAGCAGCCTCGGGACAGGGACCTACGAGCAGTACTTC. Protein sequence: CASSLGTGTYEQYF.

This clone was observed a handful of times. V usage is TRBV30 and J usage is TRBJ1-2, with 7 bases that match TRBD1. CDR1 GTSNPN and CDR2 SVGIG come from the germline V gene (reference sequence). The CDR3 is made up of 14 amino acids. Trimming at V came to 0 bases and at J to 4 bases, leaving 5 bases not matched to a gene. CDR3 coding DNA: TGTGCCTGGAGTGTACGGGACAGACGCTATGGCTACACCTTC. Its translation: CAWSVRDRRYGYTF.

This sequence joins TRBV19 and TRBJ1-1; 8 positions agree with TRBD1. The length of the CDR3 is 13 residues. Per germline, CDR1 LNHDA and CDR2 SQIVND (reference sequence). Trimming took 4 bases from V and 4 from J; bases not matched to a gene: 2. The CDR3 DNA reads as TGTGCCAGTAGTAGAACAGGGGGCACTGAAGCTTTCTTT. Its protein product is CASSRTGGTEAFF.

This sequence joins TRBV30 and TRBJ2-7, with 8 positions matching TRBD2. This CDR3 spans 14 amino acids. The V segment lost 2 bases and the J segment 1 base; nucleotides outside the gene matches: 4. Germline assignment: CDR1 GTSNPN and CDR2 SVGIG (reference sequence). The CDR3 spells CAWSSLAGSYEQYF. CDR3 DNA: TGTGCCTGGAGTTCTTTAGCGGGGTCCTACGAGCAGTACTTC.

The V gene is TRBV6-2 or TRBV6-3, the J gene TRBJ2-7; unclear D gene. Between the trimmed V and J ends, which lost 6 bases and 2 bases, there was a span of 17 bases. The CDR3 length is 15 residues. Germline CDR1 reads MNHEY; CDR2 reads SVGEGT. Written as DNA, the CDR3 is TGTGCCAGCAGCAACTCCCCCCGAGGAACCTACGAGCAGTACTTC. Translated, it gives CASSNSPRGTYEQYF.

The V call is TRBV18, the J call TRBJ2-1; 11 bases are shared with TRBD2. J lost 7 bases, V lost 4 bases, and 9 bases had no gene match. The CDR3 runs to 16 residues. CDR1 is KGHSH, CDR2 LQKENI, per germline. The CDR3 spells CASSRLAGGQNNEQFF. The CDR3 region has the DNA TGTGCCAGCTCACGGTTAGCGGGAGGGCAGAATAATGAGCAGTTCTTC.

The sample holds a few counts of this clone. The J gene is TRBJ2-1, the V gene TRBV2; possibly TRBD1 for D (7 bases). The CDR3 is made up of 15 amino acids. CDR1 and CDR2 (germline): SNHLY, FYNNEI. V lost 8 bases and J lost 0, with 14 bases in between. CDR3 amino acids: CASRGTESSYNEQFF. CDR3 DNA sequence: TGTGCCAGCCGGGGGACAGAGAGCTCCTACAATGAGCAGTTCTTC.

The chain employs TRBV30 and TRBJ1-5; no definite D call. The CDR3 extends over 13 amino acids. V lost 1 base, J lost 1 base, and 5 bases lay in between. CDR1 GTSNPN and CDR2 SVGIG come from the germline V gene (reference sequence). The CDR3 sequence is CAWSGESNQPQHF. CDR3 in DNA: TGTGCCTGGAGTGGTGAGAGCAATCAGCCCCAGCATTTT.

A few counts support this clone. This rearrangement joins TRBV30 to TRBJ2-7; D perhaps matches TRBD1 (6 bases). The CDR3 runs to 12 residues. V lost 4 bases, J lost 6 bases, and 13 bases lay in between. CDR1 is GTSNPN, CDR2 SVGIG, per germline (reference sequence). Written as DNA, the CDR3 is TGTGCCTGGAATCCACAGGGTGCCGAGCAGTACTTC. Translation gives CAWNPQGAEQYF.

J is TRBJ2-2 and V is TRBV5-1; 9 nucleotides match TRBD2. CDR1 SGHRS and CDR2 YFSETQ come from the germline V gene. The V and J ends lost 3 bases and 7 bases, in that order; junction bases with no gene match: 7. There are 15 residues in the CDR3. CDR3 residues: CASSSAGLAGGELFF. In nucleotides, the CDR3 is TGCGCCAGCAGCTCGGCGGGACTAGCCGGCGGGGAGCTGTTTTTT.

The genes are TRBV7-2 and TRBJ2-3, with 8 bases identical to TRBD2. Germline V lookup: CDR1 SGHTA, CDR2 FQGNSA. The CDR3 extends over 14 amino acids. The J segment lost 2 bases and the V segment lost 5 bases, leaving 3 bases of the junction unmatched. CDR3 region: CASSRSGVTDTQYF. The CDR3 DNA reads TGTGCCAGCAGCCGTAGCGGGGTCACAGATACGCAGTATTTT.

In its sample, this clone was seen once. The chain carries TRBV18 and TRBJ2-7; tentative D call: TRBD2 (5 bases). Germline V gene sequence: CDR1 KGHSH, CDR2 LQKENI. The length of the CDR3 is 13 residues. The V end lost 8 bases, the J end lost 5 bases, and 16 bases lay between the germline ends. The CDR3 DNA sequence: TGTGCCAGCGCGGGTCTAATCTCGGACGAGCAGTACTTC. Residues: CASAGLISDEQYF.

The gene calls are TRBV28 and TRBJ1-2; D is perhaps TRBD1 (5 bases). Trimming left V 5 bases short and J 7 bases short, with 20 bases between. Germline V gives CDR1 MDHEN, CDR2 SYDVKM. The CDR3 sequence is 15 residues long. In DNA, the CDR3 is TGTGCCAGCAGTACTACTTGGGCGGGGCTTGTTGGCTACACCTTC. It is translated as CASSTTWAGLVGYTF.